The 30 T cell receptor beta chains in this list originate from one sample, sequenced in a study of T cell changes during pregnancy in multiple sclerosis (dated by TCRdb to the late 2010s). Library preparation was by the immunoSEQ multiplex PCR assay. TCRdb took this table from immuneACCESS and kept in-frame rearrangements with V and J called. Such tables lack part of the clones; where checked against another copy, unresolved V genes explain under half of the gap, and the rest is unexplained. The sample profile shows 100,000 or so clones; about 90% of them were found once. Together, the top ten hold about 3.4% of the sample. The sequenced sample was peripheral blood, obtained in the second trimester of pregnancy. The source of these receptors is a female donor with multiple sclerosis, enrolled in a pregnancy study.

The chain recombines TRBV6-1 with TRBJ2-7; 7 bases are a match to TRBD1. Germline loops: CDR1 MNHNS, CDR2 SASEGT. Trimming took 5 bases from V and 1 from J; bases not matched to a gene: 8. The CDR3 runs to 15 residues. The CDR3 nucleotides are TGTGCCAGCAGTAAATCAGCAGGGGGTTCCTACGAGCAGTACTTC. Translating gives CASSKSAGGSYEQYF.

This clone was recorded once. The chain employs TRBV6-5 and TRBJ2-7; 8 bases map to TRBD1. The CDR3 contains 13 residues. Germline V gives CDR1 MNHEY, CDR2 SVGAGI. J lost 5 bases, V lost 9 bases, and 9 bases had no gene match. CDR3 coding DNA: TGTGCCAGTTCAGGGGGCGTAAGGCACGAGCAGTACTTC. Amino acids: CASSGGVRHEQYF.

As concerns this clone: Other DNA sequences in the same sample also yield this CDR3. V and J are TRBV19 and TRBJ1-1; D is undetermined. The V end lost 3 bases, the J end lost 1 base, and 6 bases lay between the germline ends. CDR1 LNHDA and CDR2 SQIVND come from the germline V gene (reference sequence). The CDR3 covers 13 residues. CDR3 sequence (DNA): TGTGCCAGTAGTATTAGCAGGAACACTGAAGCTTTCTTT. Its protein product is CASSISRNTEAFF.

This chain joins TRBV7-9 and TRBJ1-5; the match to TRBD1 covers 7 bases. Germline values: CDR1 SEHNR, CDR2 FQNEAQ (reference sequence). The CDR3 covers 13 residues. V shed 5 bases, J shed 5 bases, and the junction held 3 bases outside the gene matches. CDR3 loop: CASSRDRDQPQHF. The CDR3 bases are TGTGCCAGCAGCCGGGACAGAGATCAGCCCCAGCATTTT.

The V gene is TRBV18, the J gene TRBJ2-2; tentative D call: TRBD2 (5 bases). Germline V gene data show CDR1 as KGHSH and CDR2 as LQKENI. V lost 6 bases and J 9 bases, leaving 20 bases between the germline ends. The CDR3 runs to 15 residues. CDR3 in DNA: TGTGCCAGCTCGTACCGGGATCTTGCACAAAGGGAGCTGTTTTTT. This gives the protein CASSYRDLAQRELFF.

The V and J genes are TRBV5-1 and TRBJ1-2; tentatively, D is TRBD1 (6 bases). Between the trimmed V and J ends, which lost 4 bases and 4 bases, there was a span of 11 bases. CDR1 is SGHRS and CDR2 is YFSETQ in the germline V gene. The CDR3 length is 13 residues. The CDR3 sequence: CASSPDRPYGYTF. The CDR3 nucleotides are TGCGCCAGCAGCCCGGACAGACCCTATGGCTACACCTTC.

CDR3 sequence (DNA): TGTGCCAGCAGCCCAAGAGACACCGGGGAGCTGTTTTTT. Amino acid sequence: CASSPRDTGELFF. The chain links TRBV11-3 to TRBJ2-2; D is unresolved. This CDR3 has 13 residues. V was clipped by 5 bases and J by 3 bases, with 7 bases between them. Germline values: CDR1 SGHNT, CDR2 YENEEA. Based on the CDR3 plus reference TRBV11-3 and TRBJ2-2, the full variable domain is EAGVVQSPRYKIIEKKQPVAFWCNPISGHNTLYWYLQNLGQGPELLIRYENEEAVDDSQLPKDRFSAERLKGVDSTLKIQPAELGDSAVYLCASSPRDTGELFFGEGSRLTVL.

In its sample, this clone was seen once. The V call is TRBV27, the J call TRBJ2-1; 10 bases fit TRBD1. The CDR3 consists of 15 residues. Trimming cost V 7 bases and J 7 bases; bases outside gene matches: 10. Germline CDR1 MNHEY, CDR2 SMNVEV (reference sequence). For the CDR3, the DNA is TGTGCCAGCACCCTCGTAGGACAGGGGGTTAATGAGCAGTTCTTC. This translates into CASTLVGQGVNEQFF.

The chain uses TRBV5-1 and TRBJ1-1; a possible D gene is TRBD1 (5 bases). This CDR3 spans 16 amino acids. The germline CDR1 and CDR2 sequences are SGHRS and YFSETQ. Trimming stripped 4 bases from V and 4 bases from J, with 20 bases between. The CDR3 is CASSKTPSGAITEAFF. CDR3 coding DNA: TGCGCCAGCAGCAAGACCCCGTCTGGGGCGATCACTGAAGCTTTCTTT.

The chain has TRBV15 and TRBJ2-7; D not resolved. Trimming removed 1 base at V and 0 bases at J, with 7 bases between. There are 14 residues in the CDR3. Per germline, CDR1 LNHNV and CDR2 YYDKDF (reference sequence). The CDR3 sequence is CATSRGLDSYEQYF. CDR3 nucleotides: TGTGCCACCAGCAGAGGTCTAGACTCCTACGAGCAGTACTTC.

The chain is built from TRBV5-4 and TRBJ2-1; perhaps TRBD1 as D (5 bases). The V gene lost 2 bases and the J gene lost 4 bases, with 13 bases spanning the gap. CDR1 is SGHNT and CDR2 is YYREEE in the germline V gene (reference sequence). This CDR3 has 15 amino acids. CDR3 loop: CASSFGAGQYNEQFF. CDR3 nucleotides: TGTGCCAGCAGCTTCGGTGCCGGACAATACAATGAGCAGTTCTTC.

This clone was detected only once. CDR3 sequence: CASSSSGGSNEQFF. The CDR3 region has the DNA TGTGCCAGCAGTTCCTCGGGCGGGAGCAATGAGCAGTTCTTC. V gene TRBV28 combines with J gene TRBJ2-1, with 7 bases lining up with TRBD2. J lost 6 bases, V lost 4 bases, and 6 bases had no gene match. Looked up from germline, CDR1 is MDHEN and CDR2 is SYDVKM. The length of the CDR3 is 14 residues.

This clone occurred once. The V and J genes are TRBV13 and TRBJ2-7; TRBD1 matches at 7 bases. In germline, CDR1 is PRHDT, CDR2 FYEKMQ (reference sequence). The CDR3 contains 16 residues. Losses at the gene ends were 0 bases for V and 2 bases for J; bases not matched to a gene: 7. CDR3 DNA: TGTGCCAGCAGCTTAGGCCCATGGGACAGTCCCTACGAGCAGTACTTC. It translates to CASSLGPWDSPYEQYF.

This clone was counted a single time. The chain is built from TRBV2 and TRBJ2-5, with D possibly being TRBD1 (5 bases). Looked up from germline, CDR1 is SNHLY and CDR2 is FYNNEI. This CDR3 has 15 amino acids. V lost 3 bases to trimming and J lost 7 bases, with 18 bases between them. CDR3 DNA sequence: TGTGCCAGCAGTGAGATGTCGGTGGGGCTCGGGACCCAGTACTTC. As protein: CASSEMSVGLGTQYF.

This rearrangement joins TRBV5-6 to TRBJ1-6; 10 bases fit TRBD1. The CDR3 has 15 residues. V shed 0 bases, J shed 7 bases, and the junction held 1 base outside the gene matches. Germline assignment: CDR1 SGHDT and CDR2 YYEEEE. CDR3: CASSLGQGANSPLHF. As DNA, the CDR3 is TGTGCCAGCAGCTTGGGACAGGGGGCCAATTCACCCCTCCACTTT.

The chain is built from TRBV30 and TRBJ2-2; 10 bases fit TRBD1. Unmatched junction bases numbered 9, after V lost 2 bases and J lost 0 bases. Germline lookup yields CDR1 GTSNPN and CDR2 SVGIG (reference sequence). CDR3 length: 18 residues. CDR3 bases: TGTGCCTGGAGTCGGGACAGGGGCGACATCGCGAACACCGGGGAGCTGTTTTTT. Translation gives CAWSRDRGDIANTGELFF. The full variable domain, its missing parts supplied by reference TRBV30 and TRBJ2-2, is SQTIHQWPATLVQPVGSPLSLECTVEGTSNPNLYWYRQAAGRGLQLLFYSVGIGQISSEVPQNLSASRPQDRQFILSSKKLLLSDSGFYLCAWSRDRGDIANTGELFFGEGSRLTVL.

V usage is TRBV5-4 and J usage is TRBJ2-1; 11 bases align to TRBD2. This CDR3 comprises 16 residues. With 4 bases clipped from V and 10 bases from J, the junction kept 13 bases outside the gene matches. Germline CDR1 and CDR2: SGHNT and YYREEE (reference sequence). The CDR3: CASSRTGTSGGLEQFF. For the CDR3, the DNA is TGTGCCAGCAGCCGGACCGGGACTAGCGGTGGTCTAGAGCAGTTCTTC. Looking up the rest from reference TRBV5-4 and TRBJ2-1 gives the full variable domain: ETGVTQSPTHLIKTRGQQVTLRCSSQSGHNTVSWYQQALGQGPQFIFQYYREEENGRGNFPPRFSGLQFPNYSSELNVNALELDDSALYLCASSRTGTSGGLEQFFGPGTRLTVL.

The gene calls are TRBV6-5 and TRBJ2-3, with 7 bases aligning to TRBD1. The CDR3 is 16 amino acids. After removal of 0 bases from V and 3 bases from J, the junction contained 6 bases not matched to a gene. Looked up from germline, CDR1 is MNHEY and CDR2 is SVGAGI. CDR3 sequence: CASSYSGGQRTDTQYF. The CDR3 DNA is TGTGCCAGCAGTTACTCTGGGGGACAGCGAACAGATACGCAGTATTTT.

CDR3 loop: CASSLALAARLWEDNEQFF. CDR3 bases: TGTGCCAGCAGCTTAGCGCTAGCGGCGAGACTATGGGAAGACAATGAGCAGTTCTTC. The chain links TRBV7-9 to TRBJ2-1, with TRBD2 identical over 7 bases. The J segment lost 5 bases and the V segment lost 0 bases, leaving 16 bases of the junction unmatched. CDR3 length: 19 residues. Per the germline V gene, CDR1 is SEHNR and CDR2 is FQNEAQ (reference sequence).

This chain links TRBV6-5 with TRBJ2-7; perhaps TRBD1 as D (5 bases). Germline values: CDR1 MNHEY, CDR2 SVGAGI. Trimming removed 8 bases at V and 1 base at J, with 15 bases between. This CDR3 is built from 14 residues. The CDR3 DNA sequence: TGTGCCAGCGCCAGGGCTCGTTATTCCTACGAGCAGTACTTC. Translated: CASARARYSYEQYF.

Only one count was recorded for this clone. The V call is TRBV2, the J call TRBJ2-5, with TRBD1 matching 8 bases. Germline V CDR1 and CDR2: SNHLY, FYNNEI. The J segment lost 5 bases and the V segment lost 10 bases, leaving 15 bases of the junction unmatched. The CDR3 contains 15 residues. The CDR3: CATCSRGTGGETQYF. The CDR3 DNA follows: TGTGCCACCTGCTCGAGGGGGACAGGAGGCGAGACCCAGTACTTC. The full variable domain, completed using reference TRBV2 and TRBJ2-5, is EPEVTQTPSHQVTQMGQEVILRCVPISNHLYFYWYRQILGQKVEFLVSFYNNEISEKSEIFDDQFSVERPDGSNFTLKIRSTKLEDSAMYFCATCSRGTGGETQYFGPGTRLLVL.

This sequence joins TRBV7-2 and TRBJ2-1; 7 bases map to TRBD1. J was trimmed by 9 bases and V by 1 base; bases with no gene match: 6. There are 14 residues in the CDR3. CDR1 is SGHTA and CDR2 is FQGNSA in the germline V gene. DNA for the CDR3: TGTGCCAGCAGCTTAGGACAGGGTAGGGGTGAGCAGTTCTTC. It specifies CASSLGQGRGEQFF.

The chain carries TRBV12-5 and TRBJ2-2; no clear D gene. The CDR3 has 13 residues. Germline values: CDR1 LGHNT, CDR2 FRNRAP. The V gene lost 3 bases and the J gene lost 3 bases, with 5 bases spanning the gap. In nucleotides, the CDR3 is TGTGCTAGTGGTTTCGAGTACACCGGGGAGCTGTTTTTT. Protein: CASGFEYTGELFF.

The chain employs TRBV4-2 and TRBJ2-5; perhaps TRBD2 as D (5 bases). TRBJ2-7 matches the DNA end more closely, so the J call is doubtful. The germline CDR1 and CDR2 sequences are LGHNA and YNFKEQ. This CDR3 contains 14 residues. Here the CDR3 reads CASSQDRGSAEQYF. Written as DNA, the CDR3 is TGTGCCAGCAGCCAAGATCGAGGGTCGGCCGAGCAGTACTTC.

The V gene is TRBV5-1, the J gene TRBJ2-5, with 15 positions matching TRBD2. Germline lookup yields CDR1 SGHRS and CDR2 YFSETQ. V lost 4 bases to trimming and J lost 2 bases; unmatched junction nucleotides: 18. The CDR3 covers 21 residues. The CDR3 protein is CASSVGLAGGPRWGRQETQYF. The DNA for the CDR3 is TGCGCCAGCAGCGTCGGACTAGCGGGAGGGCCTCGCTGGGGAAGGCAAGAGACCCAGTACTTC.

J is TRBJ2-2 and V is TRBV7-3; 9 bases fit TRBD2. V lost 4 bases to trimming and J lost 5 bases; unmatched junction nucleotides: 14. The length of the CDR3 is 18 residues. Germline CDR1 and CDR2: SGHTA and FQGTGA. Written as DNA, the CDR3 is TGTGCCAGCAGCTCTCCTGTGGCGGGAGGGTCGAGGACCGGGGAGCTGTTTTTT. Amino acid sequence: CASSSPVAGGSRTGELFF.

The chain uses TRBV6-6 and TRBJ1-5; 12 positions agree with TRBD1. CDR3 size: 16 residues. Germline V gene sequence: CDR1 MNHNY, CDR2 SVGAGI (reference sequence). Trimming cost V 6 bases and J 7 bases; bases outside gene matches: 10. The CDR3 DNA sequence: TGTGCCAGCAGGCCCACCGGGACAGGGGGCTGGCAGCCCCAGCATTTT. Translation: CASRPTGTGGWQPQHF.

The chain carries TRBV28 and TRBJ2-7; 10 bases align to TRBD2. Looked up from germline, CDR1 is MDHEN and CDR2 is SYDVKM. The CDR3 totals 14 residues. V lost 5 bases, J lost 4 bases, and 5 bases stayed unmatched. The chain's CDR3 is CASSERTSGYEQYF. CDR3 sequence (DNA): TGTGCCAGCAGTGAACGGACTAGCGGATACGAGCAGTACTTC.

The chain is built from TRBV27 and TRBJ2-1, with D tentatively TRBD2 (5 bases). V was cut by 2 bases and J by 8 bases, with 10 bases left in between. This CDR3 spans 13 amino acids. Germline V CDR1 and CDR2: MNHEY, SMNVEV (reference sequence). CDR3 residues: CASSLGLRDEQFF. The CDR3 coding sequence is TGTGCCAGCAGTTTAGGTTTGCGGGATGAGCAGTTCTTC.

The CDR3, as DNA: TGTGCCAGCGGGTTTAGGGGGATCCCTGAAGCTTTCTTT. It specifies CASGFRGIPEAFF. This chain joins TRBV27 and TRBJ1-1; tentatively, D is TRBD1 (6 bases). Germline CDR1 is MNHEY and CDR2 is SMNVEV (reference sequence). V was trimmed by 8 bases and J by 6 bases, leaving 16 bases between them. CDR3 length: 13 amino acids.